The clone carrying this TCR beta chain was seen at least ten times. Its antigen is unknown. The sample belongs to a study of CD8+CD57+ T cells in acquired aplastic anemia. On the study more broadly: The sorted CD4+ and CD8+ cells yielded an average roughly 3 ug of DNA. Regarding the study as a whole: The study identified almost 30 CD8+ CDR3 sequences shared by patients and controls.

Profiling of TCR beta VDJ combinations and CDR3 sequences used genomic DNA as template. Each CDR3 protein is one row after TCRdb ran MiXCR on the reads. The data hold 150,000 to 180,000 distinct CDR3 sequences, with around half observed a single time. Patients who underwent sequencing had shown CD8+CD57+ cell expansion by flow cytometry. Patient blood was sampled before any therapy had been received. V was cut by 2 bases and J by 9 bases, with 15 bases left in between. Germline-derived CDR1 and CDR2 are SGDLS and YYNGEE. The length of the CDR3 is 14 residues. The sequenced material came from sorted CD4+, CD8+, or CD8+CD57+ T cells (not recorded which) from PBMCs. V is TRBV9 and J is TRBJ2-1; perhaps TRBD2 as D (7 bases). The clonotype comes from a human donor with aplastic anemia. The CDR3 DNA follows: TGTGCCAGCAGCGTCTATGGGGGGGCCCCTGAGCAGTTCTTC. It translates to CASSVYGGAPEQFF.